The sequence of this T cell receptor beta chain was determined in a study of cytomegalovirus exposure and HLA in healthy donors. Study-level results: About 150 TCR beta chains were listed as cytomegalovirus-associated. Several of the most significant clusters appeared, in a later analysis, to be linked to common viral pathogens.

This clone was detected only a few times. Its target is unknown. 13 Jbeta primers and 60 Vbeta primers were used for the PCR. TCRdb's table, derived via immunoSEQ multiplex PCR, lists solely in-frame clones and lacks some. The sample holds 120,000 to 150,000 clones, around 82% seen once. Germline CDR1 SNHLY, CDR2 FYNNEI. The CDR3 extends over 15 amino acids. V lost 5 bases, J lost 2 bases, and 5 bases stayed unmatched. The V call is TRBV2, the J call TRBJ2-7; TRBD2 matches 11 bases. The sequenced sample was PBMCs. The clonotype was recovered from a man younger than 35 in good health and CMV-seropositive. CDR3 DNA sequence: TGTGCCAGCAGTCCTTCTAGCGGGAGGACCTACGAGCAGTACTTC. Translated, it gives CASSPSSGRTYEQYF.